This is a list of T cell receptor beta chains from one sample in a study of tumor-infiltrating lymphocytes in localized non-small cell lung cancer. The table came from immunoSEQ multiplex PCR; TCRdb's copy has only in-frame clones and leaves some out. The sample holds 9,000 to 15,000 clones; 70% to 80% are singletons and the top ten take about 17%. The sequenced sample was uninvolved lung tissue not adjacent to the tumor. The receptors shown here come from a human donor with non-small cell lung cancer. Both conserved end residues are part of each CDR3. The D gene is left open where the match is weak. Size values are once, few and many counts, or a class for expanded clones, and some rows have none.

V gene: TRBV4-2
J gene: TRBJ2-5
clone size: .
D gene: .
CDR3 DNA: TGTGCCAGCAGCCAAGGACCACAGAGTCAAGAGACCCAGTACTTC
CDR3 protein: CASSQGPQSQETQYF

V gene: TRBV27
J gene: TRBJ2-5
clone size: .
D gene: .
CDR3 DNA: TGTGCCAGCACCCCGGGGGTGGGGGCAGAGGAGCAGTACTTC
CDR3 protein: CASTPGVGAEEQYF

V gene: TRBV2
J gene: TRBJ1-1
clone size: .
D gene: .
CDR3 DNA: TGTGCCAGCAGGTTTCAGGGCCCCGATGGGGTCACTGAAGCTTTCTTT
CDR3 protein: CASRFQGPDGVTEAFF

V gene: TRBV7-2
J gene: TRBJ2-5
clone size: .
D gene: .
CDR3 DNA: TGTGCCAGCAGCTTCCGGGGGAGGACCCAGTACTTC
CDR3 protein: CASSFRGRTQYF

V gene: TRBV9
J gene: TRBJ2-1
clone size: .
D gene: .
CDR3 DNA: TGTGCCAGCAGCGAAACCAACCGGGACCCATACAATGAGCAGTTCTTC
CDR3 protein: CASSETNRDPYNEQFF

V gene: TRBV7-9
J gene: TRBJ1-6
clone size: few
D gene: TRBD1
CDR3 DNA: TGTGCCAGCAGCTTAAGACAGGGGCTTTCTTCACCCCTCCACTTT
CDR3 protein: CASSLRQGLSSPLHF

V gene: TRBV2
J gene: TRBJ2-7
clone size: .
D gene: .
CDR3 DNA: TGTGCCAGCAGTGCTACAGGGACCAACTACGAGCAGTACTTC
CDR3 protein: CASSATGTNYEQYF

V gene: TRBV5-1
J gene: TRBJ2-1
clone size: .
D gene: TRBD2
CDR3 DNA: TGCGCCAGCAGCTCTTTAGCGGGAGGGGATGAGCAGTTCTTC
CDR3 protein: CASSSLAGGDEQFF

V gene: TRBV30
J gene: TRBJ2-1
clone size: few
D gene: .
CDR3 DNA: TGTGCCTGGAGTATCGGGGGGCCCAGCTCCTACAATGAGCAGTTCTTC
CDR3 protein: CAWSIGGPSSYNEQFF

V gene: TRBV29-1
J gene: TRBJ2-5
clone size: .
D gene: .
CDR3 DNA: TGCAGCGTTGTTTCGCGGGGCGAGACCCAGTACTTC
CDR3 protein: CSVVSRGETQYF

V gene: TRBV7-7
J gene: TRBJ2-6
clone size: .
D gene: .
CDR3 DNA: TGTGCTAGCAGCGAATCTGCCGGGGCCAACGTCCTGACTTTC
CDR3 protein: CASSESAGANVLTF

V gene: TRBV19
J gene: TRBJ2-2
clone size: once
D gene: .
CDR3 DNA: TGTGCCAGTACCTCCGTACAGGGGGGGTACACCGGGGAGCTGTTTTTT
CDR3 protein: CASTSVQGGYTGELFF

V gene: TRBV30
J gene: TRBJ1-1
clone size: .
D gene: .
CDR3 DNA: TGTGCCTGGAGCCGGACCACTGAAGCTTTCTTT
CDR3 protein: CAWSRTTEAFF

V gene: TRBV6-1
J gene: TRBJ2-1
clone size: .
D gene: TRBD2
CDR3 DNA: TGTGCCAGCAGTGAGAGCGGGAGTGAATACAATGAGCAGTTCTTC
CDR3 protein: CASSESGSEYNEQFF

V gene: TRBV7-2
J gene: TRBJ1-1
clone size: .
D gene: .
CDR3 DNA: TGTGCCAGCACTACCTGGCGCGGGGGGGAAGCTTTCTTT
CDR3 protein: CASTTWRGGEAFF

V gene: TRBV29-1
J gene: TRBJ1-2
clone size: .
D gene: .
CDR3 DNA: TGCAGCGTTTCTAAGGGAGGACTAGACTATGGCTACACCTTC
CDR3 protein: CSVSKGGLDYGYTF